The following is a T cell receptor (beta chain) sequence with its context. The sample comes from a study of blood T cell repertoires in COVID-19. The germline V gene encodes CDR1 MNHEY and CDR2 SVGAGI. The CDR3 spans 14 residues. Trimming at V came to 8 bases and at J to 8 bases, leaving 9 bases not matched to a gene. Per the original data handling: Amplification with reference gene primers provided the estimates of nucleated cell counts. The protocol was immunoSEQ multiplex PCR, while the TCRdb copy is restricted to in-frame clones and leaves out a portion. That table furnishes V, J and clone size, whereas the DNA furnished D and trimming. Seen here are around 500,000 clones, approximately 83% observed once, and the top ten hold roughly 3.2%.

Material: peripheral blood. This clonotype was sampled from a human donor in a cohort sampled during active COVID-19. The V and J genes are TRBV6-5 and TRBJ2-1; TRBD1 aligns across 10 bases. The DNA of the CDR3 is TGTGCCAGCGGGGACCGGGACAGGGGCGATGAGCAGTTCTTC. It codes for CASGDRDRGDEQFF.